The 18 T cell receptor beta chains presented below share a single source sample, sequenced in a study of T cell repertoires in cytomegalovirus infection. These TCRs' antigens remain unknown. TCRdb reanalysed the reads using MiXCR and keeps one entry per CDR3 protein. In the table there are tens of thousands of distinct CDR3 sequences, more than 40% of which are singletons. This sample comprised CD8+ T cells from cultured PBMCs, obtained from culture after CMV antigen stimulation. All receptors derive from a human donor in good health (CMV status not recorded). Some clones in this sample may be carry-over from other donors' samples.

This clonotype was observed a handful of times. The chain employs TRBV11-2 and TRBJ2-7; D is possibly TRBD1 (5 bases). Germline V lookup: CDR1 SGHAT, CDR2 FQNNGV. V gave up 4 bases and J gave up 2 bases, with 12 bases separating them. CDR3 length equals 14 residues. In DNA, the CDR3 is TGTGCCAGCAGCTGGGTACAGGACGCCTACGAGCAGTACTTC. Protein product: CASSWVQDAYEQYF.

This chain links TRBV13 with TRBJ2-7; D perhaps matches TRBD1 (5 bases). The CDR3 runs 14 residues. CDR1 and CDR2 from the germline V gene are PRHDT and FYEKMQ (reference sequence). The germline V and J ends were trimmed by 3 bases and 5 bases, with 14 bases remaining between them. This CDR3 reads CASSFTGRSNEQYF. As DNA, the CDR3 is TGTGCCAGCAGCTTTACAGGCCGATCCAACGAGCAGTACTTC.

The chain joins TRBV7-9 to TRBJ2-7; D perhaps matches TRBD2 (5 bases). This CDR3 has 14 amino acids. Per germline, CDR1 SEHNR and CDR2 FQNEAQ (reference sequence). Deletions cut 2 bases from V and 2 bases from J, with 10 bases between. The CDR3 loop reads CASSLSGLTYEQYF. CDR3 DNA: TGTGCCAGCAGCTTATCTGGACTGACCTACGAGCAGTACTTC.

This rearrangement joins TRBV28 to TRBJ2-1; D may be TRBD1 (6 bases). The ends were cut back, 1 base at V and 8 bases at J, with 15 bases in the middle. CDR1 and CDR2 from the germline V gene are MDHEN and SYDVKM. CDR3 length equals 15 residues. CDR3 residues: CASSLYQGRIYEQFF. DNA for the CDR3: TGTGCCAGCAGTTTATATCAGGGGCGCATCTATGAGCAGTTCTTC.

The chain is built from TRBV7-3 and TRBJ2-1; the D is unclear. Germline values: CDR1 SGHTA, CDR2 FQGTGA. The CDR3 runs to 13 residues. V gave up 5 bases and J gave up 4 bases, with 9 bases separating them. Written as DNA, the CDR3 is TGTGCCAGCAGCGCCGGGTCTTACAATGAGCAGTTCTTC. The encoded protein is CASSAGSYNEQFF.

V and J are TRBV11-2 and TRBJ2-5, with D tentatively TRBD2 (6 bases). The V gene lost 6 bases and the J gene lost 2 bases, with 13 bases spanning the gap. Germline-derived CDR1 and CDR2 are SGHAT and FQNNGV. The CDR3 contains 14 residues. CDR3 protein: CASRQVGGQETQYF. The CDR3, as DNA: TGTGCCAGCAGGCAGGTTGGGGGGCAAGAGACCCAGTACTTC.

The rearrangement uses TRBV12-5 and TRBJ1-2; no reliable D call. CDR1 is LGHNT, CDR2 FRNRAP, per germline. This CDR3 contains 11 residues. V lost 9 bases and J lost 0, with 5 bases in between. The CDR3 nucleotides are TGTGCTAGCCAATCTAACTATGGCTACACCTTC. This codes for CASQSNYGYTF. Combining the CDR3 with reference TRBV12-5 and TRBJ1-2 gives the whole variable domain DARVTQTPRHKVTEMGQEVTMRCQPILGHNTVFWYRQTMMQGLELLAYFRNRAPLDDSGMPKDRFSAEMPDATLATLKIQPSEPRDSAVYFCASQSNYGYTFGSGTRLTVV.

This clonotype was seen just once. The chain links TRBV10-3 to TRBJ2-2; D not resolved. V shed 5 bases and J shed 6 bases, with 4 bases lying between them. This CDR3 contains 11 residues. CDR1 ENHRY and CDR2 SYGVKD come from the germline V gene. Here the CDR3 reads CAISRAGELFF. CDR3 coding DNA: TGTGCCATCAGTCGAGCCGGGGAGCTGTTTTTT.

The chain joins TRBV11-2 to TRBJ2-2; D perhaps matches TRBD1 (8 bases). The germline CDR1 and CDR2 sequences are SGHAT and FQNNGV. The CDR3 consists of 15 residues. Trimming removed 5 bases from V and 2 bases from J, with 12 bases in between. DNA of the CDR3: TGTGCCAGCAGCGGACAGGGACTAAACACCGGGGAGCTGTTTTTT. This translates into CASSGQGLNTGELFF.

The rearrangement links TRBV4-1 to TRBJ1-1, with 9 bases lining up with TRBD1. The J segment lost 1 base and the V segment lost 0 bases, leaving 0 bases of the junction unmatched. The CDR3 length is 15 residues. In germline, CDR1 is MGHRA, CDR2 YSYEKL. The CDR3 protein is CASSQEGQGNTEAFF. CDR3 in DNA: TGCGCCAGCAGCCAAGAGGGACAGGGGAACACTGAAGCTTTCTTT.

This clonotype was seen more than once but under ten times. This sequence joins TRBV12-3 or TRBV12-4 and TRBJ2-1, with D maybe TRBD2 (6 bases). Trimming left V 6 bases short and J 8 bases short, with 17 bases between. This CDR3 region has 14 residues. The CDR3 is CASSISSGEDEQFF. CDR3 sequence (DNA): TGTGCCAGCAGCATTTCCAGTGGGGAGGATGAGCAGTTCTTC.

This clonotype was observed a single time. The chain has TRBV11-2 and TRBJ2-5; D is ambiguous. Germline CDR1 and CDR2: SGHAT and FQNNGV. Trimming shortened V by 2 bases and J by 2 bases, and 6 bases separated the two germline ends. The CDR3 totals 13 residues. CDR3 sequence reads: CASSLISQETQYF. In DNA form, the CDR3 reads TGTGCCAGCAGCTTAATCTCACAAGAGACCCAGTACTTC.

The table lists this clonotype with a count of one. V is TRBV6-8 and J is TRBJ1-5; D unclear. Germline V gene sequence: CDR1 MNHGY, CDR2 SAAAGT. This CDR3 contains 15 residues. The V gene lost 3 bases and the J gene lost 4 bases, with 13 bases spanning the gap. CDR3 in DNA: TGTGCCAGCAGTTATAAGGGAGAGTCTAATCAGCCCCAGCATTTT. Translated, it gives CASSYKGESNQPQHF.

This chain links TRBV7-3 with TRBJ1-1; D unclear. Trimming left V 5 bases short and J 0 bases short, with 13 bases between. Germline lookup yields CDR1 SGHTA and CDR2 FQGTGA. This CDR3 region has 15 residues. CDR3 residues: CASSQDGWLNTEAFF. For the CDR3, the DNA is TGTGCCAGCAGCCAGGATGGGTGGTTGAACACTGAAGCTTTCTTT. The full variable domain, rest sourced from reference TRBV7-3 and TRBJ1-1, is GAGVSQTPSNKVTEKGKYVELRCDPISGHTALYWYRQSLGQGPEFLIYFQGTGAADDSGLPNDRFFAVRPEGSVSTLKIQRTERGDSAVYLCASSQDGWLNTEAFFGQGTRLTVV.

This clonotype was counted between two and nine times. The gene calls are TRBV7-9 and TRBJ2-1, with 7 bases lining up with TRBD2. Germline CDR1 and CDR2: SEHNR and FQNEAQ (reference sequence). Trimming cost V 1 base and J 8 bases; bases outside gene matches: 8. The CDR3 covers 15 residues. This CDR3 is CASSLGGGSLYEQFF. CDR3 nucleotide sequence: TGTGCCAGCAGCTTAGGGGGCGGGAGCCTCTATGAGCAGTTCTTC.

V is TRBV29-1 and J is TRBJ1-1; D gene unclear. This CDR3 has 13 residues. Germline V gives CDR1 SQVTM, CDR2 ANQGSEA. V was clipped by 3 bases and J by 0 bases, with 8 bases between them. DNA for the CDR3: TGCAGCGTTGAGGACGGTATGAACACTGAAGCTTTCTTT. Protein sequence: CSVEDGMNTEAFF.

The V and J genes are TRBV2 and TRBJ2-3, with 11 bases lining up with TRBD2. From germline, CDR1 is SNHLY and CDR2 FYNNEI. The V segment lost 11 bases and the J segment 1 base; nucleotides outside the gene matches: 8. This CDR3 comprises 15 residues. The DNA of the CDR3 is TGTGCCGGAGGAACTAGCGGGGGTCGCACAGATACGCAGTATTTT. Protein product: CAGGTSGGRTDTQYF.

V is TRBV2 and J is TRBJ2-3; no clear D. The ends were cut back, 8 bases at V and 3 bases at J, with 18 bases in the middle. Per germline, CDR1 SNHLY and CDR2 FYNNEI. CDR3 size: 15 residues. CDR3 coding DNA: TGTGCCAGCCGCGATACGAGGCGAGTGACAGATACGCAGTATTTT. It is translated as CASRDTRRVTDTQYF.